The T cell receptor (beta chain) described here comes from a study of cytomegalovirus exposure and HLA in healthy donors. Trimming removed 3 bases from V and 3 bases from J, with 6 bases in between. This CDR3 spans 12 amino acids. CDR1 SGHKS and CDR2 YYEKEE come from the germline V gene (reference sequence). 60 Vbeta and 13 Jbeta primers were used in PCR. Sequencing was performed with immunoSEQ multiplex PCR; in TCRdb, only in-frame clones are kept and a portion is missing. Here the sample spans some 140,000 clones, 85% to 90% being singletons. The sample was PBMCs. The receptor's source is a woman in her 30s in good health and CMV-seronegative. The chain couples TRBV5-5 to TRBJ1-1; no definite D call. CDR3 coding DNA: TGTGCCAGCAGCTGGGGAGACACTGAAGCTTTCTTT. Protein sequence: CASSWGDTEAFF. The full variable domain, completed using reference TRBV5-5 and TRBJ1-1, is DAGVTQSPTHLIKTRGQQVTLRCSPISGHKSVSWYQQVLGQGPQFIFQYYEKEERGRGNFPDRFSARQFPNYSSELNVNALLLGDSALYLCASSWGDTEAFFGQGTRLTVV.